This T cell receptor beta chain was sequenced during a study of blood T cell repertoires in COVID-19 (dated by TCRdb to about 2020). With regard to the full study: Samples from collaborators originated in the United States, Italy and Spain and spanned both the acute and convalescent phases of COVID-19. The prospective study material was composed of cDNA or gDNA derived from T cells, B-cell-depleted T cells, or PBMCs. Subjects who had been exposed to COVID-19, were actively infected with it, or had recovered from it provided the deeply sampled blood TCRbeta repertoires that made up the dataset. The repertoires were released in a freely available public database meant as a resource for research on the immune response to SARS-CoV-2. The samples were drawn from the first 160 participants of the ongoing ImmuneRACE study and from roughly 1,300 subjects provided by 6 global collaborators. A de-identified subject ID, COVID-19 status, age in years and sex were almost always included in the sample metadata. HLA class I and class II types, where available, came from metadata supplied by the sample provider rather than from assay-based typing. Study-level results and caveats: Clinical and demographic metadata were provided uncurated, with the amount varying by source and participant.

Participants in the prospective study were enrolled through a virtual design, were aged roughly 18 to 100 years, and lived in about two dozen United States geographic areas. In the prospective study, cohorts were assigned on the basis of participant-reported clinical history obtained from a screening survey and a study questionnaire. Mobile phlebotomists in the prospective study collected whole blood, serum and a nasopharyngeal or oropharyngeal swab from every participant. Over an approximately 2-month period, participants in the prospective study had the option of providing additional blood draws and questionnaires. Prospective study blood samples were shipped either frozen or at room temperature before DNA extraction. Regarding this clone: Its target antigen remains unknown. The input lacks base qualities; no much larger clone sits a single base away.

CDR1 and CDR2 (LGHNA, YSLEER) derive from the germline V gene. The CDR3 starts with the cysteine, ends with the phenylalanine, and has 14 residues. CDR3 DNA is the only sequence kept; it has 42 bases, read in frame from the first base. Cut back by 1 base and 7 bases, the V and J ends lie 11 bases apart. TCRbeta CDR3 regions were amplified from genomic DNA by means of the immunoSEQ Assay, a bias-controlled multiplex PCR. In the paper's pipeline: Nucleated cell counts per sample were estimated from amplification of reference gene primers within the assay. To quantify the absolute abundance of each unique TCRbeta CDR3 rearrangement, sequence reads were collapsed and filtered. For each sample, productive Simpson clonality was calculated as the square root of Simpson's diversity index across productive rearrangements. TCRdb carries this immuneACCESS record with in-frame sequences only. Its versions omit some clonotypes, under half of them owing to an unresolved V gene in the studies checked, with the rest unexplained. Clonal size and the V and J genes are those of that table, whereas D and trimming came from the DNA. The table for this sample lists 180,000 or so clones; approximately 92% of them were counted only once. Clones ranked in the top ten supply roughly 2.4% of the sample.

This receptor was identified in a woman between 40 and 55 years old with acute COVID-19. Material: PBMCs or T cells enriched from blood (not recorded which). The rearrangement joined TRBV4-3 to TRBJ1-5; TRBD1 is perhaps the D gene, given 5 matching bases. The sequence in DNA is TGCGCCAGCAGCCAAGCTCCAGGGTGGCAGCCCCAGCATTTT. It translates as CASSQAPGWQPQHF.